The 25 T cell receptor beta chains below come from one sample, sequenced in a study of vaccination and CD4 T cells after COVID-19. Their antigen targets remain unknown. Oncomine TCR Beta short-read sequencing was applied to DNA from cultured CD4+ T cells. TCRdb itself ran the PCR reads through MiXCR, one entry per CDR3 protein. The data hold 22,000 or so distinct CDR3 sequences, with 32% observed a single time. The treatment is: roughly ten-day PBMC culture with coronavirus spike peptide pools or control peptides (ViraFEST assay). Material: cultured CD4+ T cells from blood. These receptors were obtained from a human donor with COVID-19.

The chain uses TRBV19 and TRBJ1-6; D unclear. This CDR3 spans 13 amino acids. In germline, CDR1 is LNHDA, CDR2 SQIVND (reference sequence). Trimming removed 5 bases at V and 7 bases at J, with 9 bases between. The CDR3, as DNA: TGTGCCAGTAGTCAGACGGGAAATTCACCCCTCCACTTT. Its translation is CASSQTGNSPLHF.

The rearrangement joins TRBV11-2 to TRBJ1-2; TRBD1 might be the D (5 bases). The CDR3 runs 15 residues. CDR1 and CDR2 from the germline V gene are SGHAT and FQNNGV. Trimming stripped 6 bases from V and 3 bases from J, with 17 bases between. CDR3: CASSEGVPEDYGYTF. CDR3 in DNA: TGTGCCAGCAGTGAAGGGGTTCCCGAAGACTATGGCTACACCTTC. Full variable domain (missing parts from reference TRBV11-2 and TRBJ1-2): EAGVAQSPRYKIIEKRQSVAFWCNPISGHATLYWYQQILGQGPKLLIQFQNNGVVDDSQLPKDRFSAERLKGVDSTLKIQPAKLEDSAVYLCASSEGVPEDYGYTFGSGTRLTVV.

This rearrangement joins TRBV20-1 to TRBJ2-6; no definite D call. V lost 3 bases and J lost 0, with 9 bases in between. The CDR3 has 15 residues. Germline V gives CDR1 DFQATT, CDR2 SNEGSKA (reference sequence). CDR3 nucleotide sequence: TGCAGTGCTAGTAACATGCCCTCTGGGGCCAACGTCCTGACTTTC. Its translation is CSASNMPSGANVLTF.

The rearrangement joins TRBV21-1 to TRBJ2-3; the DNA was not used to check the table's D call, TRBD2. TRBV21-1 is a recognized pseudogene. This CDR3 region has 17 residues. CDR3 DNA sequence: TGTGCCAGCAGCAAAATTGGGAAGACTAGGGACCCAGATACGCAGTATTTT. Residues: CASSKIGKTRDPDTQYF.

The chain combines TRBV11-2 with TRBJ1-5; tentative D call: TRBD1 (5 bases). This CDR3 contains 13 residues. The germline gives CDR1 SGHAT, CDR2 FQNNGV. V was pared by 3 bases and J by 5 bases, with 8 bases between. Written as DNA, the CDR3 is TGTGCCAGCAGCTTTGGGACGGATCAGCCCCAGCATTTT. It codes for CASSFGTDQPQHF.

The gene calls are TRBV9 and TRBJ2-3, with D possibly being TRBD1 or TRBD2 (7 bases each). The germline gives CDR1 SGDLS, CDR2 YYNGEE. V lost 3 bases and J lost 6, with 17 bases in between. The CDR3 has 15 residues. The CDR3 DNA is TGTGCCAGCAGCGGGTACAGGGGAGGGGTGGATACGCAGTATTTT. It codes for CASSGYRGGVDTQYF.

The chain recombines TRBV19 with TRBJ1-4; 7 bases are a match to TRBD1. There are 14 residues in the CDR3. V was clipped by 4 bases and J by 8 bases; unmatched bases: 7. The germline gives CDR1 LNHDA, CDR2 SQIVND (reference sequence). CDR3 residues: CASSRQGLLEKLFF. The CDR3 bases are TGTGCCAGTAGTAGACAGGGCCTTTTGGAAAAACTGTTTTTT.

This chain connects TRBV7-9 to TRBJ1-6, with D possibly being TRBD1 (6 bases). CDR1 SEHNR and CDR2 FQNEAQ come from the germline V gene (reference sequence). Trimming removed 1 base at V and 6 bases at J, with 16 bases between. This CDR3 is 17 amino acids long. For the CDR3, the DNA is TGTGCCAGCAGCTTAGTAGTAGGGGGGGTTAGTAATTCACCCCTCCACTTT. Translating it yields CASSLVVGGVSNSPLHF. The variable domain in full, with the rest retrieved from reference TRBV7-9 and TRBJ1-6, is DTGVSQNPRHKITKRGQNVTFRCDPISEHNRLYWYRQTLGQGPEFLTYFQNEAQLEKSRLLSDRFSAERPKGSFSTLEIQRTEQGDSAMYLCASSLVVGGVSNSPLHFGNGTRLTVT.

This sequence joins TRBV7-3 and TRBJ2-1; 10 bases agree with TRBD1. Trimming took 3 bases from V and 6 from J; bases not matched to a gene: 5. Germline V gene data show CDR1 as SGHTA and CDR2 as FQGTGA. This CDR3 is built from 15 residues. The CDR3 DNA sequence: TGTGCCAGCAGCTTGGTGGGACAGGGGAGCAATGAGCAGTTCTTC. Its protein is CASSLVGQGSNEQFF. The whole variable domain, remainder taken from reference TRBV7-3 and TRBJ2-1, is GAGVSQTPSNKVTEKGKYVELRCDPISGHTALYWYRQSLGQGPEFLIYFQGTGAADDSGLPNDRFFAVRPEGSVSTLKIQRTERGDSAVYLCASSLVGQGSNEQFFGPGTRLTVL.

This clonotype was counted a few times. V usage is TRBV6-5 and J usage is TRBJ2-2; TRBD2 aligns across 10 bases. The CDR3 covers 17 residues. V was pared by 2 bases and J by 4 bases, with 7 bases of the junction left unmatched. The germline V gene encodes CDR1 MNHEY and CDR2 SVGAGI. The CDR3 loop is CASSYPSGGRGTGELFF. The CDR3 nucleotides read TGTGCCAGCAGTTACCCTAGCGGGGGAAGGGGCACCGGGGAGCTGTTTTTT.

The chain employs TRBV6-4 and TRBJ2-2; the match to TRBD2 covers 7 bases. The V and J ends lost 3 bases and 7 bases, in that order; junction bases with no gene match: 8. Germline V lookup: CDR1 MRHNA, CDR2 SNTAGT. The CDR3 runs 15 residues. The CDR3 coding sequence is TGTGCCAGCAGTGAGTCGGGGGGTGTCGGCGGGGAGCTGTTTTTT. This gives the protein CASSESGGVGGELFF.

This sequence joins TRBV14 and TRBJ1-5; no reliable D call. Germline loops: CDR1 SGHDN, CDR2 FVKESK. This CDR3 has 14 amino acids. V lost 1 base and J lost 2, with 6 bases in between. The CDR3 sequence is CASSQAGGNQPQHF. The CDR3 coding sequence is TGTGCCAGCAGCCAAGCCGGGGGCAATCAGCCCCAGCATTTT.

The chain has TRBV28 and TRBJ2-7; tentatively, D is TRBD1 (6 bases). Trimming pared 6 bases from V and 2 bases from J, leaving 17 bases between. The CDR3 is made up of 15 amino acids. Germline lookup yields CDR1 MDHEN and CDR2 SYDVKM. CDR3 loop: CASRGSLTGPYEQYF. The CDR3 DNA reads TGTGCCAGCAGGGGATCCCTGACAGGCCCCTACGAGCAGTACTTC.

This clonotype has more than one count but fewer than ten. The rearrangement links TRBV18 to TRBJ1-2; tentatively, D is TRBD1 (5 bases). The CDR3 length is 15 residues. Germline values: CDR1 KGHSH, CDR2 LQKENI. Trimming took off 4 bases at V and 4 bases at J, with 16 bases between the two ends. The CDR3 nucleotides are TGTGCCAGCTCACGGAAGGGACGAACGCTCTATGGCTACACCTTC. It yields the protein CASSRKGRTLYGYTF.

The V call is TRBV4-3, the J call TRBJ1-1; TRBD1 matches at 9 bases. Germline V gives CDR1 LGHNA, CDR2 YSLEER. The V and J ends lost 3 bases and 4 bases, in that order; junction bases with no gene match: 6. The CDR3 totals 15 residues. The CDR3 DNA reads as TGCGCCAGCAGCCAGGAGACAGGGGGTAGCACTGAAGCTTTCTTT. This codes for CASSQETGGSTEAFF.

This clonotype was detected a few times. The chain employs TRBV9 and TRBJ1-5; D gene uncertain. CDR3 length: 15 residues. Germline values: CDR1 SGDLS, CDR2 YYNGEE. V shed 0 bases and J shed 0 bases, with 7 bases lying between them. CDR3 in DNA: TGTGCCAGCAGCGTAGGGCCCAATAGCAATCAGCCCCAGCATTTT. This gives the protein CASSVGPNSNQPQHF. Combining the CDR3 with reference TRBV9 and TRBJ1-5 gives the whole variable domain DSGVTQTPKHLITATGQRVTLRCSPRSGDLSVYWYQQSLDQGLQFLIQYYNGEERAKGNILERFSAQQFPDLHSELNLSSLELGDSALYFCASSVGPNSNQPQHFGDGTRLSIL.

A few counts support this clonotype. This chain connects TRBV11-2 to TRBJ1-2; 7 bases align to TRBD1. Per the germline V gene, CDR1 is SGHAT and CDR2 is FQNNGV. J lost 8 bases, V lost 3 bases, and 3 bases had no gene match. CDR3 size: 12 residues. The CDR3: CASSFRQGGYTF. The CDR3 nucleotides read TGTGCCAGCAGCTTCCGACAGGGAGGCTACACCTTC.

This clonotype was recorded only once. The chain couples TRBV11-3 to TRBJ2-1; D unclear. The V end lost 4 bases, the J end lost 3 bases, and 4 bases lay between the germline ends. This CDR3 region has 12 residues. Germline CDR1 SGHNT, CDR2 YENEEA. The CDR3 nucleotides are TGTGCCAGCAGCTCCAACTACAATGAGCAGTTCTTC. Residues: CASSSNYNEQFF.

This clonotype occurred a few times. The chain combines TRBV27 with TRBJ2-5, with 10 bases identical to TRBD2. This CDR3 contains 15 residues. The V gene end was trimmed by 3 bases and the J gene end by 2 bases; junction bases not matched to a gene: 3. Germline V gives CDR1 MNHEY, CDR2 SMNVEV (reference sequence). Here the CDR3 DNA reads TGTGCCAGCAGTTTGAGAGCGGGGGGGCAAGAGACCCAGTACTTC. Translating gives CASSLRAGGQETQYF.

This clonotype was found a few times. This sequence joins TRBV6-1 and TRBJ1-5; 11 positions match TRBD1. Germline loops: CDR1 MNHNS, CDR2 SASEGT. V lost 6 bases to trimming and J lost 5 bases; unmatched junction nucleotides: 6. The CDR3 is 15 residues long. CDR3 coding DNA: TGTGCCAGCAGCAGGACAGGGGGCGGCGATCAGCCCCAGCATTTT. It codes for CASSRTGGGDQPQHF.

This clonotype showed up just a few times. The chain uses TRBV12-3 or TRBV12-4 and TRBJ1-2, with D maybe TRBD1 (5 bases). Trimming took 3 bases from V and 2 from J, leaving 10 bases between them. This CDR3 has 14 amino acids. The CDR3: CASSFSRVNYGYTF. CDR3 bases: TGTGCCAGCAGTTTCAGCAGGGTGAACTATGGCTACACCTTC.

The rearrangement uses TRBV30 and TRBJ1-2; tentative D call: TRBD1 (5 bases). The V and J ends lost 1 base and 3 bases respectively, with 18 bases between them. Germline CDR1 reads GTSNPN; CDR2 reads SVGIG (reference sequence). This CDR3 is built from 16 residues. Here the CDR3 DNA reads TGTGCCTGGAGTGGGGGTGTTGGGGGGTCAGACTATGGCTACACCTTC. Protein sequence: CAWSGGVGGSDYGYTF. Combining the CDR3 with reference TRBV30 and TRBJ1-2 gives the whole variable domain SQTIHQWPATLVQPVGSPLSLECTVEGTSNPNLYWYRQAAGRGLQLLFYSVGIGQISSEVPQNLSASRPQDRQFILSSKKLLLSDSGFYLCAWSGGVGGSDYGYTFGSGTRLTVV.

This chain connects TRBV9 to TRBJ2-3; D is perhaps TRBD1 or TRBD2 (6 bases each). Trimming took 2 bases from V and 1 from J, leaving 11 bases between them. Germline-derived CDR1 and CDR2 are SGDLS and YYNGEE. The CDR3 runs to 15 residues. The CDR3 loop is CASSVRGVGTDTQYF. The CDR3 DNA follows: TGTGCCAGCAGCGTTAGGGGGGTTGGCACAGATACGCAGTATTTT.

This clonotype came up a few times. CDR3 bases: TGTGCCTGGCAGACAGGGCCCGATACGCAGTATTTT. It yields the protein CAWQTGPDTQYF. V is TRBV30 and J is TRBJ2-3, with 7 bases fitting TRBD1. The V gene end was trimmed by 5 bases and the J gene end by 6 bases; junction bases not matched to a gene: 5. This CDR3 spans 12 amino acids. Germline-derived CDR1 and CDR2 are GTSNPN and SVGIG (reference sequence).

The CDR3 DNA reads as TGTGCCAGCAGCCTCCAGGACAACCAAGAGACCCAGTACTTC. It yields the protein CASSLQDNQETQYF. The J gene is TRBJ2-5, the V gene TRBV11-3; a weak D match, TRBD1 (5 bases). The CDR3 is made up of 14 amino acids. The germline V and J ends were trimmed by 5 bases and 0 bases, with 10 bases remaining between them. Germline V CDR1 and CDR2: SGHNT, YENEEA.